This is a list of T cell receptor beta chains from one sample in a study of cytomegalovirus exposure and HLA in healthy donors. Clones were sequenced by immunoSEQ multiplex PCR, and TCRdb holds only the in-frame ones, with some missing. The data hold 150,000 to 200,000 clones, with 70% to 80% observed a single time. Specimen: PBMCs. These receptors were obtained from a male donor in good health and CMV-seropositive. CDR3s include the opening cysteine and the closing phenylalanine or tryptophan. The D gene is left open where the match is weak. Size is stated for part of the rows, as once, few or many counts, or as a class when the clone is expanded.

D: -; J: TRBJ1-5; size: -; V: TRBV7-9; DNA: TGTGCCAGCAGCTTAGATGGTGGAGGCAATCAGCCCCAGCATTTT; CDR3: CASSLDGGGNQPQHF
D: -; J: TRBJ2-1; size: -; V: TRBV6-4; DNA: TGTGCCAGCAGTGCGCAGGGGTCGCTTACTTACAATGAGCAGTTCTTC; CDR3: CASSAQGSLTYNEQFF
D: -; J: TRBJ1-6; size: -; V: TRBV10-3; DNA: TGTGCCATCAGTGACCCGACAGGACTCTATTCACCCCTCCACTTT; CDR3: CAISDPTGLYSPLHF
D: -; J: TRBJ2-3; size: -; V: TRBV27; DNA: TGTGCCAGCAGTTCGGAGGGCCTAGGCACAGATACGCAGTATTTT; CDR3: CASSSEGLGTDTQYF
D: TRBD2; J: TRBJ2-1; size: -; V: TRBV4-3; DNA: TGCGCCAGCAGCCAAGTTCGGCTAGCGGGAATCGATGAGCAGTTCTTC; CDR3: CASSQVRLAGIDEQFF
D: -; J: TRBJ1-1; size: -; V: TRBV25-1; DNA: TGTGCCAGCGTCCCGTTGAGCGGGAACACTGAAGCTTTCTTT; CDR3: CASVPLSGNTEAFF
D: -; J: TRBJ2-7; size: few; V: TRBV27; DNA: TGTGCCAGCAGAGGGGGAGGGTCCTACGAGCAGTACTTC; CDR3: CASRGGGSYEQYF
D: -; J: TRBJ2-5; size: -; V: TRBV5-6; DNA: TGTGCCAGCAGCTTTCCTTCGGGGAAAGAGACCCAGTACTTC; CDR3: CASSFPSGKETQYF
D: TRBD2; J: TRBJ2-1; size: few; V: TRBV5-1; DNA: TGCGCCAGCAGCTTGGGCGGGGGCTCCTACAATGAGCAGTTCTTC; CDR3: CASSLGGGSYNEQFF
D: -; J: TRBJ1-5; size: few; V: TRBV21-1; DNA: TGTGCCACCCTGGGGGGAAGTCAGCCCCAGCATTTT; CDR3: CATLGGSQPQHF
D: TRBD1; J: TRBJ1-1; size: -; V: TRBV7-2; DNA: TGTGCCAGCAGCTCCACAGGGGTGGGGACTGAAGCTTTCTTT; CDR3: CASSSTGVGTEAFF
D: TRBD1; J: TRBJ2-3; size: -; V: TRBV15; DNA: TGTGCCACCAGTACCCGACAGGGAGTATCGGATACGCAGTATTTT; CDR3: CATSTRQGVSDTQYF
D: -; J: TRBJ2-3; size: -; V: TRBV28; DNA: TGTGCCAGCAATCCGCCGGGAGTGGGAGATACGCAGTATTTT; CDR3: CASNPPGVGDTQYF
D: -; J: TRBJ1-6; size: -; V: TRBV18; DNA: TGTGCCAGCTCACCGTCCGAGACAGTAACTTCACCCCTCCACTTT; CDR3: CASSPSETVTSPLHF
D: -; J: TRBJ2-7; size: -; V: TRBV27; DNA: TGTGCCAGCAGTTTAGCGGGCTACGAGCAGTACTTC; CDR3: CASSLAGYEQYF
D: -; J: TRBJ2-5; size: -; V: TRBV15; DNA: TGTGCCACCAGCGGGGTTGGGGGGATGGTGGAGACCCAGTACTTC; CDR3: CATSGVGGMVETQYF
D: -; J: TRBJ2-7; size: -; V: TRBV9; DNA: TGTGCCAGCAGCGTAGTGGGGGGAGGCGAGCAGTACTTC; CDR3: CASSVVGGGEQYF
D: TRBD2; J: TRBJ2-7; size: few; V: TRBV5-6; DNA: TGTGCCAGCTCCCCCACCGGGGGGGTTGGGCAGTACTTC; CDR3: CASSPTGGVGQYF
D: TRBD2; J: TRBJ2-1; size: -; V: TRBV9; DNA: TGTGCCAGCAGCGCCCAAGGACTAGCGGGGGTGTACAATGAGCAGTTCTTC; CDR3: CASSAQGLAGVYNEQFF
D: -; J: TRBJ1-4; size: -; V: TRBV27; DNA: TGTGCCAGCAGTCCCTTCGAGGCAACTAATGAAAAACTGTTTTTT; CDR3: CASSPFEATNEKLFF
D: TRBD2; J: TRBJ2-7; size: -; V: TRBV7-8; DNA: TGTGCCAGCCTAGGTTGGCGGGGGGACTACGAGCAGTACTTC; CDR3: CASLGWRGDYEQYF
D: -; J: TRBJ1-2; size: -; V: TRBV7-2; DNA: TGTGCCAGCAGTCGCGAGGCGAGGATAGGCTACACCTTC; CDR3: CASSREARIGYTF
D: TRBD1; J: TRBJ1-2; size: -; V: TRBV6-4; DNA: TGTGCCAGCAGTGACTCCGGGACAGGGGCCCGTGGCTACACCTTC; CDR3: CASSDSGTGARGYTF
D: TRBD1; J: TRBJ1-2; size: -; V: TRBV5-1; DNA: TGCGCCAGCAGCTTGGCCACAGGGGTGGATGGCTACACCTTC; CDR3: CASSLATGVDGYTF
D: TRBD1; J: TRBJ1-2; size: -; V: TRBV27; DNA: TGTGCCAGCAGTCTCCTCGGACAGGGCCATGGCTACACCTTC; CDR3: CASSLLGQGHGYTF
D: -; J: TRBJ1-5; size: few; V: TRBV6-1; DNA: TGTGCCAGCATTAAAGAGAGCAATCAGCCCCAGCATTTT; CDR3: CASIKESNQPQHF
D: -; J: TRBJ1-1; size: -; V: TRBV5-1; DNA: TGCGCCAGCAGCTTGGAACACGGAGCCCGGGAAGCTTTCTTT; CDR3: CASSLEHGAREAFF
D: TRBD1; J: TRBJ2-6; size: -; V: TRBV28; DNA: TGTGCCAGCGGCCTTCCGGGACAGGACCTCTCTGGGGCCAACGTCCTGACTTTC; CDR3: CASGLPGQDLSGANVLTF
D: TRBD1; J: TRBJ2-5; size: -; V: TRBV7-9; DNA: TGTGCCAGCAGATATGGGACAGGTGAAGGGACCCAGTACTTC; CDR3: CASRYGTGEGTQYF
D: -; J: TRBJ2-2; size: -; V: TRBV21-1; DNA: TGTGCCAGCAACAAAGACAAACAGGGGGCCTCCGGGGAGCTGTTTTTT; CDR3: CASNKDKQGASGELFF
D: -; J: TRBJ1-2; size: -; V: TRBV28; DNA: TGTGCCAGCAGTGCAGGGTACGGTGGCTACACCTTC; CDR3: CASSAGYGGYTF
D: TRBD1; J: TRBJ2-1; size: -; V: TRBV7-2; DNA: TGTGCCAGCAGCTTAGAGGGGGCGGGCTACAATGAGCAGTTCTTC; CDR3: CASSLEGAGYNEQFF
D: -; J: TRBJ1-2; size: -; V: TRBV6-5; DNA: TGTGCCAGCAGTATACAGGCCCTAGACTATGGCTACACCTTC; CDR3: CASSIQALDYGYTF
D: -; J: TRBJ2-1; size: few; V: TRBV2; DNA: TGTGCCAGCAGTGTAGGCGGTCCATCCTACAATGAGCAGTTCTTC; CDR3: CASSVGGPSYNEQFF
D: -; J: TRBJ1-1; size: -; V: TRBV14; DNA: TGTGCCAGCAGCCAGCAGGGTACCACTGAAGCTTTCTTT; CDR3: CASSQQGTTEAFF
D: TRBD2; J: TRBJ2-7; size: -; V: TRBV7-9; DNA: TGTGCCGGCAGCTCTCCGGCGGGGGGAAGCTACGAGCAGTACTTC; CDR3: CAGSSPAGGSYEQYF
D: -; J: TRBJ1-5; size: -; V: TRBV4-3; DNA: TGCGCCAGCAGCCAAGATGTCGCAGGGGATCAGCCCCAGCATTTT; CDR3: CASSQDVAGDQPQHF